One and the same sample provided the 15 T cell receptor beta chains below, sequenced in a study of early T cells in non-severe SARS-CoV-2 infection. MiXCR was run by TCRdb on the 5' RACE reads, yielding one entry per CDR3 protein. The data hold 60,000 to 75,000 distinct CDR3 sequences, with more than 9.5% observed a single time. Sequences were derived from whole blood, sampled at baseline. Receptor source: an adult who was a healthcare worker with PCR-confirmed SARS-CoV-2 infection or an uninfected control (not recorded which).

This chain links TRBV11-2 with TRBJ2-2; D is perhaps TRBD1 (6 bases). V gave up 5 bases and J gave up 4 bases, with 8 bases separating them. From germline, CDR1 is SGHAT and CDR2 FQNNGV. The CDR3 is made up of 13 amino acids. This CDR3 is CASSRQVTGELFF. CDR3 in DNA: TGTGCCAGCAGCCGACAGGTCACCGGGGAGCTGTTTTTT.

This clonotype was found a few times. The genes are TRBV2 and TRBJ2-2, with D maybe TRBD2 (5 bases). With 3 bases removed from V and 2 bases from J, the gap between germline ends came to 13 bases. CDR1 and CDR2 (germline): SNHLY, FYNNEI. The CDR3 is 16 residues long. The CDR3 nucleotides read TGTGCCAGCAGTGACCGGCGGGTCCTCAACACCGGGGAGCTGTTTTTT. It encodes CASSDRRVLNTGELFF. Together with reference TRBV2 and TRBJ2-2, the CDR3 gives the full variable domain: EPEVTQTPSHQVTQMGQEVILRCVPISNHLYFYWYRQILGQKVEFLVSFYNNEISEKSEIFDDQFSVERPDGSNFTLKIRSTKLEDSAMYFCASSDRRVLNTGELFFGEGSRLTVL.

This clonotype has only a few counts. The CDR3 here is CASSFGAGYGYTF. CDR3 sequence (DNA): TGTGCCAGCAGCTTTGGGGCTGGCTATGGCTACACCTTC. The rearrangement joins TRBV5-4 to TRBJ1-2; maybe TRBD1 (5 bases). Germline assignment: CDR1 SGHNT and CDR2 YYREEE (reference sequence). Trimming took 2 bases from V and 4 from J, leaving 9 bases between them. This CDR3 has 13 residues.

This clonotype was counted a few times. The rearrangement uses TRBV5-1 and TRBJ1-4; D not certain. V shed 0 bases and J shed 4 bases, with 7 bases lying between them. Germline lookup yields CDR1 SGHRS and CDR2 YFSETQ. This CDR3 has 14 amino acids. The CDR3 is CASSLEGINEKLFF. DNA for the CDR3: TGCGCCAGCAGCTTGGAAGGGATTAATGAAAAACTGTTTTTT.

This clonotype was counted between two and nine times. CDR3 in amino acids: CASGLGQGGYGYTF. The CDR3 nucleotides are TGTGCTAGTGGGCTGGGACAGGGCGGCTATGGCTACACCTTC. This sequence joins TRBV12-5 and TRBJ1-2, with 9 bases lining up with TRBD1. The length of the CDR3 is 14 residues. J was trimmed by 4 bases and V by 6 bases; bases with no gene match: 6. Germline V gives CDR1 LGHNT, CDR2 FRNRAP.

The table lists this clonotype with many counts. The chain joins TRBV29-1 to TRBJ1-1, with D perhaps matching TRBD1 (6 bases). The CDR3 spans 12 residues. Germline lookup yields CDR1 SQVTM and CDR2 ANQGSEA. V shed 6 bases and J shed 6 bases, with 14 bases lying between them. This CDR3 is CSVPNRVSEAFF. DNA of the CDR3: TGCAGCGTCCCAAACAGGGTATCTGAAGCTTTCTTT.

The genes are TRBV5-1 and TRBJ2-7; D may correspond to TRBD1 or TRBD2 (5 bases each). V gave up 4 bases and J gave up 0 bases, with 8 bases separating them. This CDR3 is 13 amino acids long. The germline CDR1 and CDR2 sequences are SGHRS and YFSETQ. CDR3 region: CASSEGSSYEQYF. The CDR3, as DNA: TGCGCCAGCAGCGAGGGGAGCTCCTACGAGCAGTACTTC. The whole variable domain, filled in from reference TRBV5-1 and TRBJ2-7, reads KAGVTQTPRYLIKTRGQQVTLSCSPISGHRSVSWYQQTPGQGLQFLFEYFSETQRNKGNFPGRFSGRQFSNSRSEMNVSTLELGDSALYLCASSEGSSYEQYFGPGTRLTVT.

The rearrangement uses TRBV7-3 and TRBJ1-2; D not resolved. CDR1 is SGHTA, CDR2 FQGTGA, per germline. The CDR3 is made up of 14 amino acids. With 1 base removed from V and 8 bases from J, the gap between germline ends came to 14 bases. The CDR3 DNA is TGTGCCAGCAGCTTAAACTCCCAGGATGAAGGCTACACCTTC. Amino acids: CASSLNSQDEGYTF. The full variable domain, its missing parts supplied by reference TRBV7-3 and TRBJ1-2, is GAGVSQTPSNKVTEKGKYVELRCDPISGHTALYWYRQSLGQGPEFLIYFQGTGAADDSGLPNDRFFAVRPEGSVSTLKIQRTERGDSAVYLCASSLNSQDEGYTFGSGTRLTVV.

This clonotype has at least ten counts. The J gene is TRBJ1-1, the V gene TRBV7-9, with 7 bases matching TRBD1. Germline V lookup: CDR1 SEHNR, CDR2 FQNEAQ (reference sequence). This CDR3 is 14 amino acids long. The V segment lost 4 bases and the J segment 5 bases; nucleotides outside the gene matches: 7. DNA of the CDR3: TGTGCCAGCAGCTCCACAGGGGCGGGGACTGAAGCTTTCTTT. Protein: CASSSTGAGTEAFF.

This clonotype was observed at least ten times. The chain has TRBV6-6 and TRBJ1-5, with D maybe TRBD1 (6 bases). The germline gives CDR1 MNHNY, CDR2 SVGAGI (reference sequence). This CDR3 region has 16 residues. The V end was cut by 0 bases, the J end by 7 bases, with 16 bases between. The CDR3 is CASSYSFTGSGQPQHF. CDR3 nucleotides: TGTGCCAGCAGTTACTCGTTCACAGGGTCCGGGCAGCCCCAGCATTTT.

This sequence joins TRBV12-3 or TRBV12-4 and TRBJ2-1, with no clear D. CDR3 length: 14 amino acids. V was trimmed by 0 bases and J by 7 bases, leaving 10 bases between them. The CDR3 bases are TGTGCCAGCAGTTTAGCGCATTTGGGAAATGAGCAGTTCTTC. It specifies CASSLAHLGNEQFF.

In its sample, this clonotype was seen many times. The J gene is TRBJ1-5, the V gene TRBV11-3; the D gene is possibly TRBD1 (5 bases). V shed 0 bases and J shed 7 bases, with 10 bases lying between them. The germline CDR1 and CDR2 sequences are SGHNT and YENEEA. The CDR3 length is 14 residues. CDR3 bases: TGTGCCAGCAGCTTAGACAGGGTAATACAGCCCCAGCATTTT. This codes for CASSLDRVIQPQHF.

This clonotype has a count of ten or more. The chain employs TRBV2 and TRBJ2-5, with 10 bases fitting TRBD2. Germline CDR1 is SNHLY and CDR2 is FYNNEI. After removal of 6 bases from V and 5 bases from J, the junction contained 6 bases not matched to a gene. The CDR3 consists of 14 residues. CDR3 DNA sequence: TGTGCCAGCAGCGGTGGGACTAGCGCCGAGACCCAGTACTTC. Translation gives CASSGGTSAETQYF.

This clonotype appeared a few times. The chain has TRBV5-1 and TRBJ2-6; D ambiguous. Germline CDR1 is SGHRS and CDR2 is YFSETQ. This CDR3 is built from 13 residues. Trimming pared 6 bases from V and 3 bases from J, leaving 7 bases between. CDR3 sequence reads: CASKEYGANVLTF. DNA for the CDR3: TGCGCCAGCAAGGAATATGGGGCCAACGTCCTGACTTTC.

This clonotype was counted between two and nine times. This chain connects TRBV20-1 to TRBJ1-2; D unclear. The CDR3 is 11 residues long. The germline V gene encodes CDR1 DFQATT and CDR2 SNEGSKA (reference sequence). The CDR3 spells CSATRKHGYTF. The CDR3 coding sequence is TGCAGCGCCACCAGGAAACATGGCTACACCTTC.